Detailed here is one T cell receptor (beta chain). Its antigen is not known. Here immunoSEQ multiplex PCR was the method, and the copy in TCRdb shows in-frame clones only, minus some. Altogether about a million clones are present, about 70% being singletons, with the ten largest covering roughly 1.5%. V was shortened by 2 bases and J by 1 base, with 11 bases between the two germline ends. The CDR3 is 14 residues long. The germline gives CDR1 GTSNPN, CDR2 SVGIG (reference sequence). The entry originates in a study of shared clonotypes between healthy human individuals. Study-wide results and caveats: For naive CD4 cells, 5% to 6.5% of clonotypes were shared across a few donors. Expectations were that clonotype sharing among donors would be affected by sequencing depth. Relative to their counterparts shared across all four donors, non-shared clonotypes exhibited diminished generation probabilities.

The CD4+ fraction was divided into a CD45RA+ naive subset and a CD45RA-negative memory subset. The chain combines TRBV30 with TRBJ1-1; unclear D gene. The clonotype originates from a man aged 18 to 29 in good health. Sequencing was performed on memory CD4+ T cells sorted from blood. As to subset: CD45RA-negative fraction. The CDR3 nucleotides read TGTGCCTGGAGTTGGGAAGCGGCGAACACTGAAGCTTTCTTT. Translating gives CAWSWEAANTEAFF.